This record covers a single T cell receptor (beta chain). The target of this receptor is not known. It has no much larger one-base neighbor in the sample; base qualities were not kept. The source of the sample is a study of T-cell reconstitution after alpha-beta-depleted transplantation in children (dated by TCRdb to the mid-2010s). About the study as a whole: Using TCR repertoire profiling, the study quantitatively followed how T-cell immune reconstitution unfolded in children after TCRalphabeta/CD19-depleted allogeneic hematopoietic cell transplantation. Points the paper makes about the study in general: Apparently early alphabetaT-cell count recovery about two months after transplant reportedly relied on only several hundred rapidly expanded clones derived from non-depleted graft cells. The frequencies of hyperexpanded clones fell over the following months, and after one year, T-cell counts and TCRbeta diversity were mostly attributed to newly produced T cells. In some patients, high TCRbeta diversity at day 60 was attributed to recipient T cells and intrathymic progenitors that had survived conditioning.

The CDR3 has 15 amino acids, counting the end cysteine and phenylalanine. Only the CDR3 portion is preserved as DNA: 45 bases, with reading frame beginning at the first base. Trimming removed 2 bases from V and 7 bases from J, leaving 12 bases between the germline ends. The method was PCR. The sequencer was an Illumina HiSeq 2500. TCR library preparation used molecular barcoding, with unique molecular identifiers applied to normalize quantification of the TCRbeta repertoire. The public reads were quality trimmed at Q25 with fastp and then assembled into clones with MiXCR by TCRdb, keeping productive beta chains. Entries that share a CDR3 protein sequence are merged under the most common genes and DNA. The table for this sample lists more than 500,000 distinct CDR3 sequences; roughly an eighth of them were counted only once. Of the sample, less than 15% is held by the ten largest clones. The treatment or condition label on this specimen signifies: allogeneic hematopoietic cell transplantation with graft depleted of TCRalphabeta T cells and CD19 B cells. The transplant recipients were children given TCRalphabeta/CD19-depleted allogeneic hematopoietic cell grafts.

The source was PBMCs, mostly from graft donor cells, collected 180 days after TCRalphabeta/CD19-depleted stem cell transplant. The chain is assembled from TRBV12-3 or TRBV12-4 and TRBJ1-6; no confident D gene assignment can be made. The receptor was derived from a female patient aged 2-9 years who had a stem cell transplant for aplastic anemia, so the T cells may come from the graft donor. This receptor carries the CDR3 CASSLSGISNSPLHF. The nucleotide sequence reads as follows: TGTGCCAGCAGTTTATCCGGAATTTCGAATTCACCCCTCCACTTT.